This TCR beta chain derives from a study of OX40 agonist ivuxolimab in advanced cancers. Repertoires were generated with immunoSEQ multiplex PCR, while TCRdb's copy carries only in-frame clones and drops some. Of under 90,000 clones in the sample, around 93% were seen once. Autoimmune disease history or systemic immunosuppression disqualified patients. About this clone: Antigen unknown.

CDR3 size: 18 residues. V dropped 2 bases and J dropped 5; count of bases not matched to a gene: 11. The germline gives CDR1 LGHNA, CDR2 YSLEER. Study results and caveats: The study did not work out the antigen specificity of the expanded peripheral T cells. Some nonresponders also had low normalized T-cell clonal expansion. With doses of 0.1-3.0 mg/kg, partial responders showed among the lowest clonal expansion.

This TCR derives from an adult with an advanced solid tumor such as melanoma, head and neck, liver or kidney cancer. V usage is TRBV4-3 and J usage is TRBJ2-3; 12 nucleotides align to TRBD2. The input for sequencing was CD4+ or CD8+ T cells sorted from blood, taken in a trial of the OX40 agonist ivuxolimab. The CDR3 coding sequence is TGCGCCAGCAGCCAAAACCCCATACTAGCGGGGGGAGGAGATACGCAGTATTTT. It translates to CASSQNPILAGGGDTQYF.